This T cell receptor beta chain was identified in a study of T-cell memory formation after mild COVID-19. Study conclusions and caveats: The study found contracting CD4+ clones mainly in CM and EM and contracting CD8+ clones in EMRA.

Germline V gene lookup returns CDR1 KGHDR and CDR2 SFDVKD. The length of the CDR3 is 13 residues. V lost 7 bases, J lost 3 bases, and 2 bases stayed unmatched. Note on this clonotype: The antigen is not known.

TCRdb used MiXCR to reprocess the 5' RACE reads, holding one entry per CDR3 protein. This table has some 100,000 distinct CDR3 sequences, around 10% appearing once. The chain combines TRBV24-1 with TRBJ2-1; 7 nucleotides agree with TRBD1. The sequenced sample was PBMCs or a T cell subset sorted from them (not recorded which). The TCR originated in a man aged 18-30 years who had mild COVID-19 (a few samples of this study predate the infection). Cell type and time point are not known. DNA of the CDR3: TGTGCCACCAGCCCAGGGGGCTACAATGAGCAGTTCTTC. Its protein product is CATSPGGYNEQFF.